This paragraph covers one TCR beta chain sequence. This sample was included in a study of beta chain features in type 1 diabetes. As every portion of the isolated RNA was reverse transcribed, the sequencing read expressed TCRB transcripts. The table came from immunoSEQ multiplex PCR; TCRdb's copy has only in-frame clones and leaves some out. The table shows 900,000 or so clones, with roughly 15% occurring only once. Trimming shortened V by 3 bases and J by 2 bases, and 12 bases separated the two germline ends. This CDR3 is 15 amino acids long. Germline CDR1 and CDR2: SGHTA and FQGNSA. This chain joins TRBV7-2 and TRBJ2-3; D not resolved. Material: naive CD4+ T cells from blood. This TCR derives from a woman aged 18-29 years in good health. CDR3 residues: CASSLGRMVTDTQYF. The CDR3 DNA sequence: TGTGCCAGCAGCTTGGGTCGGATGGTCACAGATACGCAGTATTTT.